The TCR beta chain under discussion was sequenced for a study of naive and memory T cell subsets (dated by TCRdb to the late 2010s). In the study overall: The study applied an open-source, UMI-based TCR alpha and beta sequencing pipeline to sorted naive and memory peripheral blood T cell subsets. IgG serology results and the functional CMV T cell responses were in complete agreement. RNA was DNase-treated and reverse transcribed with TCR constant-region primers, mostly using SuperScript III. Points the paper makes about the study in general: TCR abundance followed a power law whose exponent differed between naive and memory subsets but was consistent across the three individuals. Following error correction, more than 95% of naive TCR sequences occurred only once, which made naive abundance distributions much steeper than those of memory subsets. The repertoire findings for the naive and memory subsets could not be validated, as no ground truth was available. A few larger clonotypes were found in naive repertoires, especially CD8, and these larger clonotypes were possibly memory cells re-expressing CD45RA. Each clonotype was defined as a single alpha or beta chain sequence rather than as a paired alpha/beta receptor. In both CD4 and CD8 cells, going from naive through CM, EM and EMRA, the Gini index went up while Shannon and inverse Simpson diversity went down. RNA-based TCR counts may be influenced by expression changes linked to T cell activation and differentiation.

This clonotype was seen at least ten times. Its antigen is unknown. Base qualities were left out, and no much larger clone turns up one base away. The germline V gene provides CDR1 SGHAT and CDR2 FQNNGV. The CDR3 sequence holds 15 residues, the cysteine and phenylalanine included. The only DNA kept is the CDR3, 45 bases in frame from the first base. The germline ends are 12 bases apart after V is trimmed by 5 bases and J by 1 base. Separate amplification of TCR alpha and beta chain libraries was performed from the second PCR step onward. Donor CMV status was determined by IFNgamma production from CD4+ T cells after overnight stimulation of fresh PBMCs with CMV viral lysate. Miltenyi beads were used first to positively select CD4 T cells, and CD8 T cells were then positively selected from the CD4-negative fraction. Cells stained for CD3, CD4, CD8, CD45RA, CD27 and a live/dead dye were sorted on a BD Aria II into four subsets by CD45RA and CD27. Blood came from a few healthy volunteers, each fractionated into CD4 and CD8 T cells and then into four differentiation subsets. Roughly 0.11 L of peripheral blood was collected from each donor, and PBMC were isolated by Ficoll-Paque PLUS density-gradient centrifugation. The sorted cells were lysed in RLT buffer, after which RNA was extracted using a Qiagen RNeasy kit and kept at -80 degrees C.

Library preparation employed UMI-ligation and nested PCR. The beta constant-region primer was an equimolar mix of two oligonucleotides covering both TRBC1 and TRBC2. The ligated cDNA went through four rounds of PCR with nested alpha and beta constant-region primers together with the SP2 primer. T4 RNA ligase 1 ligated a single-stranded oligonucleotide carrying the SP2 primer and a 12-nucleotide UMI to the cDNA 3' end. Incubation of the ligation reaction was carried out at 16 degrees C for about 19-25 hours. PCR2 was typically run as a SYBR Green qPCR and stopped at a predetermined threshold to prevent over-amplification. Apart from the first purification, every purification step used Agencourt AMPure XP magnetic beads. Library amounts were measured by Qubit and library quality was assessed on a TapeStation, where the main peak was expected at around 650 bp. Pooled libraries were sequenced on an Illumina MiSeq using v2 2x251 paired-end kits, and typically roughly 1-2.2 million reads were obtained per sample. Each sample library was pooled at roughly 4 nM, and about 5-8% PhiX was included to improve cluster recognition. The paper's processing steps were these. Using tag matching that tolerated one base-pair mismatch, Decombinator assigned V and J genes to FASTQ reads that had been processed by Demultiplexor. Collapsinator relied on UMIs to fix sequencing errors as well as frequency errors caused by PCR heterogeneity. CDR3Translator translated TCRs and extracted CDR3s from the conserved cysteine to the FGXG phenylalanine, flagging non-productive sequences. Gini, Shannon entropy and inverse Simpson indices were calculated on repertoires subsampled to equal numbers of UMI-defined TCRs. Clonotype abundance distributions were fitted to a power law by maximum likelihood within the linear range. On one naive CD8 sample, the pipeline and MIGEC gave similar UMI counts, unique TCR numbers and clonal distributions. In one analysis, naive TCRs that were also found in any memory subset of the same donor were excluded from the naive repertoire. The repertoires were searched for approximately 7,000 CMV-associated CDR3 sequences that had been compiled from VDJdb and a published dataset. TCRdb reanalyzed the raw reads on its own, using fastp at Q25 for trimming and MiXCR for clone calling, and kept in-frame beta chains. Duplicate CDR3 protein sequences are folded into a single record with the most common DNA and genes. In this record, the V and J calls reflect TCRdb's handling and not the investigators' own analysis. This sample is represented by around 160,000 distinct CDR3 sequences; under 25% of them were singletons. 0.11% of the sample is taken by the ten largest.

The sample taken for sequencing was naive CD4+ T cells from blood. What the cell subset or site label conveys for this sample: naive T cells, CD45RA high CD27+. The chain couples TRBV11-2 to TRBJ1-5; a tentative D call is TRBD1 (6 bases match). The clonotype originates from a human donor in good health. The nucleotides read TGTGCCAGCAGCCGAGGGGGATCGAGCAATCAGCCCCAGCATTTT. This is translated as CASSRGGSSNQPQHF.